This T cell receptor beta chain was documented in a study of neurological immune-mediated disorders. Notes on the study in general: The absence of any CDR3 amino acid sequence shared by expanded clones across subjects suggests that repertoires were private in all groups. The greatest degree of TCR clonal expansion was observed in HTLV-1-associated myelopathy, with the lowest in multiple sclerosis, below that of healthy controls.

The CDR3 extends over 14 amino acids. CDR1 and CDR2 (germline): SGHAT, FQNNGV. Trimming removed 0 bases at V and 2 bases at J, with 8 bases between. Noted time point: longitudinal time-point 2. This clonotype was detected ten times or more. No antigen is known for it. cDNA was made by 5'RACE with 10-nucleotide random UMIs. From 15-18 subjects, over 190 million TCR-beta sequences were obtained in each sequencing run. Each CDR3 protein gets one entry after TCRdb re-called the 5' RACE reads with MiXCR. The sample has some 87,000 distinct CDR3 sequences, 13% seen once. Sequenced: PBMCs. The receptor's source is a female donor with HTLV-1-associated myelopathy (HAM/TSP). J is TRBJ2-7 and V is TRBV11-2; D perhaps matches TRBD1 (6 bases). The CDR3 coding sequence is TGTGCCAGCAGCTTAGATTGGACAGCCTACGAGCAGTACTTC. Its translation: CASSLDWTAYEQYF.